This TCR beta chain was sequenced in a study of shared clonotypes between healthy human individuals. Regarding the study as a whole: It was anticipated that sequencing depth would influence how many clonotypes donors shared.

The donor population consisted of healthy HIV-negative adults with no recent acute infections or vaccinations. V lost 5 bases and J lost 6; bases outside the gene matches: 2. The germline gives CDR1 SQVTM, CDR2 ANQGSEA. The CDR3 has 11 residues. Authors' processing steps: Filtering of immunoSEQ junctional sequences could not match full-length read filtering. Measured with immunoSEQ multiplex PCR; TCRdb has only the in-frame clones, and not every one. The V and J calls and clone size come from that table; D and trimming were worked out from the DNA. Found here are about 490,000 clones, 76% of them singletons; the top ten hold 10% to 15%. This clone was picked up a small number of times. Its target is not known. Other nucleotide sequences from this sample produce the same CDR3.

Sequenced sample: PBMCs. This chain links TRBV29-1 with TRBJ1-2; 8 bases fit TRBD1. The TCR originated in a woman between 35 and 50 years old in good health. Some clones in this sample may be carry-over from other donors' samples. The CDR3, as DNA: TGCAGCGTTCGGACAGGGAATGGCTACACCTTC. As protein: CSVRTGNGYTF. Drawing the rest from reference TRBV29-1 and TRBJ1-2, the complete variable domain is SAVISQKPSRDICQRGTSLTIQCQVDSQVTMMFWYRQQPGQSLTLIATANQGSEATYESGFVIDKFPISRPNLTFSTLTVSNMSPEDSSIYLCSVRTGNGYTFGSGTRLTVV.